The 18 T cell receptor beta chains below were found in one sample sequenced in a study of patients and donors after allogeneic stem cell transplantation. From the RT-PCR reads, TCRdb called clonotypes with MiXCR, one entry per CDR3 protein. Here the sample spans 920,000 or so distinct CDR3 sequences, about a sixth being singletons. The sequencing input was blood, either unsorted or a sorted T cell fraction (not recorded which). All receptors come from a human donor who was either an allogeneic HSCT recipient or a stem cell or donor lymphocyte infusion donor (not recorded which). It is not recorded whose cells these are; they may come from a transplant donor.

This clonotype was seen only a few times. The chain has TRBV6-2 or TRBV6-3 and TRBJ1-1; no firm D call. This CDR3 region has 12 residues. With 7 bases removed from V and 5 bases from J, the gap between germline ends came to 11 bases. Germline CDR1 is MNHEY and CDR2 is SVGEGT. The CDR3 DNA follows: TGTGCCAGCAAGGAGGGTTGGACTGAAGCTTTCTTT. Encoded protein: CASKEGWTEAFF.

The V call is TRBV30, the J call TRBJ2-1; possible D gene TRBD2, 8 bases. Between the trimmed V and J ends, which lost 4 bases and 7 bases, there was a span of 17 bases. This CDR3 region has 14 residues. Germline V gene data show CDR1 as GTSNPN and CDR2 as SVGIG (reference sequence). The CDR3 reads CAWNRGGQKNEQFF. The CDR3 DNA follows: TGTGCCTGGAACCGGGGGGGACAGAAGAATGAGCAGTTCTTC.

J is TRBJ2-5 and V is TRBV12-3 or TRBV12-4, with a possible D match to TRBD2 (6 bases). The CDR3 loop spans 13 amino acids. V gave up 5 bases and J gave up 5 bases, with 12 bases separating them. CDR3 bases: TGTGCCAGCAGTGGGGGACTCCTGGAGACCCAGTACTTC. Its translation: CASSGGLLETQYF.

Only a few counts were recorded for this clonotype. V gene TRBV14 combines with J gene TRBJ2-4; D may match TRBD1 or TRBD2 (5 bases each). V was shortened by 4 bases and J by 3 bases, with 13 bases between the two germline ends. CDR1 and CDR2 (germline): SGHDN, FVKESK. The CDR3 has 15 residues. CDR3: CASSRPGGGKNIQYF. In DNA, the CDR3 is TGTGCCAGCAGCCGGCCTGGTGGGGGCAAAAACATTCAGTACTTC.

The V call is TRBV24-1, the J call TRBJ2-1, with 15 bases fitting TRBD2. With V trimmed by 6 bases and J by 9 bases, 8 bases remained unmatched. Germline lookup yields CDR1 KGHDR and CDR2 SFDVKD. CDR3 length: 16 amino acids. CDR3 sequence (DNA): TGTGCCACCAGTACCGGGACTAGCGGGAGGATGGGTGAGCAGTTCTTC. Translation gives CATSTGTSGRMGEQFF.

This clonotype was counted at least ten times. The chain combines TRBV24-1 with TRBJ2-1; possible D gene TRBD2, 6 bases. Germline loops: CDR1 KGHDR, CDR2 SFDVKD. V gave up 10 bases and J gave up 7 bases, with 16 bases separating them. The CDR3 has 13 residues. CDR3 bases: TGTGCCACGGAGGGGAGTCTCGGGAATGAGCAGTTCTTC. Encoded protein: CATEGSLGNEQFF.

This sequence joins TRBV20-1 and TRBJ2-6; 7 nucleotides line up with TRBD1. The CDR3 totals 16 residues. CDR1 DFQATT and CDR2 SNEGSKA come from the germline V gene (reference sequence). Losses at the gene ends were 2 bases for V and 4 bases for J; bases not matched to a gene: 8. The CDR3 DNA is TGCAGTGCTAGACTTTACACAGGGGCCGGGGCCAACGTCCTGACTTTC. Protein: CSARLYTGAGANVLTF.

This clonotype has just a few counts. This chain uses TRBV5-1 with TRBJ2-1, with 7 nucleotides matching TRBD1. The CDR3 runs to 16 residues. The germline gives CDR1 SGHRS, CDR2 YFSETQ. Trimming removed 2 bases from V and 0 bases from J; junction bases left unmatched: 5. The CDR3 sequence: CASSLMTGSSYNEQFF. The DNA for the CDR3 is TGCGCCAGCAGCTTAATGACAGGGAGCTCCTACAATGAGCAGTTCTTC.

This clonotype has a count of ten or more. J is TRBJ2-1 and V is TRBV12-3 or TRBV12-4; 10 nucleotides agree with TRBD1. The CDR3 contains 15 residues. The trim removed 8 bases at V and 4 bases at J, leaving 8 bases unmatched. Here the CDR3 reads CASSVGDRGYNEQFF. CDR3 coding DNA: TGTGCCAGCTCAGTGGGGGACAGGGGTTACAATGAGCAGTTCTTC.

V is TRBV18 and J is TRBJ2-3; D not resolved. The CDR3 sequence is 12 residues long. V was shortened by 5 bases and J by 4 bases, with 7 bases between the two germline ends. Germline CDR1 is KGHSH and CDR2 is LQKENI. The CDR3 reads CASSEWADTQYF. The CDR3 DNA is TGTGCCAGCTCAGAGTGGGCAGATACGCAGTATTTT.

This clonotype was picked up a small number of times. The CDR3 sequence: CAISGDSTGELFF. The CDR3 region has the DNA TGTGCCATCAGTGGGGACAGCACCGGGGAGCTGTTTTTT. The chain couples TRBV10-3 to TRBJ2-2; 7 bases agree with TRBD1. Germline lookup yields CDR1 ENHRY and CDR2 SYGVKD. The V segment lost 4 bases and the J segment 4 bases; nucleotides outside the gene matches: 0. CDR3 length: 13 amino acids.

This clonotype was seen a handful of times. The chain employs TRBV9 and TRBJ2-1; 10 nucleotides agree with TRBD2. From germline, CDR1 is SGDLS and CDR2 YYNGEE. V lost 3 bases, J lost 8 bases, and 5 bases stayed unmatched. This CDR3 is 14 amino acids long. This chain's CDR3 is CASSGGLALDEQFF. CDR3 DNA sequence: TGTGCCAGCAGCGGGGGACTAGCGCTCGATGAGCAGTTCTTC.

This clonotype showed up just once. The chain uses TRBV7-8 and TRBJ2-3, with no clear D. This CDR3 has 17 amino acids. Germline CDR1 and CDR2: SGHVS and FQNEAQ. Trimming took 6 bases from V and 0 from J, leaving 19 bases between them. For the CDR3, the DNA is TGTGCCAGCAGGCTGTCAGGCTACCCGAGGAGCACAGATACGCAGTATTTT. Amino acid sequence: CASRLSGYPRSTDTQYF. The complete variable domain, with remaining parts taken from reference TRBV7-8 and TRBJ2-3, reads GAGVSQSPRYKVAKRGQDVALRCDPISGHVSLFWYQQALGQGPEFLTYFQNEAQLDKSGLPSDRFFAERPEGSVSTLKIQRTQQEDSAVYLCASRLSGYPRSTDTQYFGPGTRLTVL.

This clonotype was detected only a few times. The chain carries TRBV24-1 and TRBJ2-1; D remains unclear. V was pared by 5 bases and J by 3 bases, with 16 bases between. The CDR3 covers 16 residues. CDR1 KGHDR and CDR2 SFDVKD come from the germline V gene. The CDR3 DNA sequence: TGTGCCACCAGTGGCCCTCGAGGAGTGGGCTACAATGAGCAGTTCTTC. Its protein product is CATSGPRGVGYNEQFF.

Only a few counts were recorded for this clonotype. The rearrangement uses TRBV7-8 and TRBJ1-5; D may be TRBD1 (6 bases). The V end was cut by 1 base, the J end by 3 bases, with 13 bases between. The V gene's germline CDR1 is SGHVS and CDR2 FQNEAQ. This CDR3 is built from 16 residues. This chain's CDR3 is CASSLGVQGYNQPQHF. Here the CDR3 DNA reads TGTGCCAGCAGCTTAGGAGTCCAGGGGTACAATCAGCCCCAGCATTTT.

This clonotype was seen only a few times. The rearrangement uses TRBV7-9 and TRBJ2-7; no clear D gene. The germline CDR1 and CDR2 sequences are SEHNR and FQNEAQ (reference sequence). V was clipped by 5 bases and J by 2 bases, with 13 bases between them. There are 14 residues in the CDR3. The CDR3 sequence: CASSPPDEAYEQYF. Here the CDR3 DNA reads TGTGCCAGCAGCCCCCCAGATGAGGCCTACGAGCAGTACTTC.

This clonotype was seen at least ten times. The CDR3 DNA reads as TGTGCCAGGAGCATTGGGACCTACTACGAGCAGTACTTC. Translating it yields CARSIGTYYEQYF. This chain links TRBV6-1 with TRBJ2-7; tentatively, D is TRBD1 or TRBD2 (5 bases each). Trimming took 9 bases from V and 3 from J, leaving 15 bases between them. Germline V CDR1 and CDR2: MNHNS, SASEGT. This CDR3 contains 13 residues.

This clonotype appeared once. The rearrangement joins TRBV11-2 to TRBJ2-7; 11 bases fit TRBD2. V dropped 1 base and J dropped 3; count of bases not matched to a gene: 5. CDR3 length: 16 amino acids. CDR1 is SGHAT, CDR2 FQNNGV, per germline. In DNA form, the CDR3 reads TGTGCCAGCAGCTTAGCACGGCTAGCGGGGGGCTACGAGCAGTACTTC. Residues: CASSLARLAGGYEQYF.